The 17 T cell receptor beta chains presented below share a single source sample, sequenced in a study of technical replicates of blood from a handful of donors. Using immunoSEQ multiplex PCR, the repertoire was profiled, and TCRdb retains in-frame clones only, with some absent. Among 70,000 to 85,000 clones listed, about 95% were seen once. Material: T cells isolated from PBMCs. The receptors were gathered from a human donor in good health.

The chain carries TRBV18 and TRBJ2-5; no definite D call. The CDR3 runs to 11 residues. V lost 6 bases, J lost 1 base, and 3 bases lay in between. CDR1 is KGHSH and CDR2 is LQKENI in the germline V gene. The CDR3 DNA is TGTGCCAGCTCCCTCCAAGAGACCCAGTACTTC. Protein: CASSLQETQYF.

The gene calls are TRBV5-4 and TRBJ2-1; D perhaps matches TRBD2 (6 bases). The CDR3 totals 13 residues. From germline, CDR1 is SGHNT and CDR2 YYREEE (reference sequence). V was clipped by 4 bases and J by 8 bases, with 13 bases between them. The CDR3 DNA sequence: TGTGCCAGCAGCCCCCCATCGGGGGATGAGCAGTTCTTC. This encodes CASSPPSGDEQFF.

The V call is TRBV18, the J call TRBJ1-1; D is unclear. The V end lost 3 bases, the J end lost 2 bases, and 4 bases lay between the germline ends. The CDR3 runs to 12 residues. CDR1 and CDR2 from the germline V gene are KGHSH and LQKENI. The CDR3 DNA is TGTGCCAGCTCACCCTTCAACACTGAAGCTTTCTTT. Residues: CASSPFNTEAFF.

DNA for the CDR3: TGTGCCACCAGCCCGGGACACTCGAATCAGCCCCAGCATTTT. This encodes CATSPGHSNQPQHF. V and J are TRBV15 and TRBJ1-5, with TRBD1 as a possible D gene (6 bases). This CDR3 has 14 amino acids. Germline V gene sequence: CDR1 LNHNV, CDR2 YYDKDF (reference sequence). The V and J ends lost 5 bases and 4 bases respectively, with 12 bases between them.

CDR3 protein: CASSGRQGTYEQYF. The CDR3 coding sequence is TGTGCCAGCAGCGGAAGGCAGGGAACTTACGAGCAGTACTTC. The chain joins TRBV9 to TRBJ2-7; D is possibly TRBD1 (5 bases). The CDR3 is 14 residues long. V shed 3 bases and J shed 4 bases, with 14 bases lying between them. Germline CDR1 is SGDLS and CDR2 is YYNGEE.

This chain uses TRBV7-9 with TRBJ1-2; 12 nucleotides line up with TRBD1. With V trimmed by 7 bases and J by 7 bases, 7 bases remained unmatched. Per germline, CDR1 SEHNR and CDR2 FQNEAQ (reference sequence). There are 14 residues in the CDR3. CDR3 region: CASIGTGGAGGYTF. CDR3 bases: TGTGCCAGCATTGGGACAGGGGGCGCGGGTGGCTACACCTTC.

V gene TRBV4-2 combines with J gene TRBJ1-2; no firm D call. V lost 4 bases and J lost 8, with 14 bases in between. This CDR3 has 13 residues. From germline, CDR1 is LGHNA and CDR2 YNFKEQ. This CDR3 is CASSPAPAGGYTF. The CDR3 DNA sequence: TGTGCCAGCAGCCCAGCCCCCGCGGGGGGCTACACCTTC.

The genes are TRBV7-6 and TRBJ1-3; 7 nucleotides match TRBD1. Germline trimming cut 4 bases from V and 4 bases from J; bases unmatched to any gene: 10. Germline V lookup: CDR1 SGHVS, CDR2 FNYEAQ. This CDR3 has 16 residues. The CDR3 coding sequence is TGTGCCAGCAGCTCGAGACAGGGACTTTCAGGAAACACCATATATTTT. Its protein is CASSSRQGLSGNTIYF.

J is TRBJ1-2 and V is TRBV7-8; possible D gene TRBD1, 5 bases. Trimming took off 5 bases at V and 4 bases at J, with 11 bases between the two ends. The germline V gene has CDR1 SGHVS and CDR2 FQNEAQ. There are 13 residues in the CDR3. This chain's CDR3 is CASSPAGPYGYTF. The DNA for the CDR3 is TGTGCCAGCAGCCCCGCGGGGCCCTATGGCTACACCTTC. The full variable domain, rest sourced from reference TRBV7-8 and TRBJ1-2, is GAGVSQSPRYKVAKRGQDVALRCDPISGHVSLFWYQQALGQGPEFLTYFQNEAQLDKSGLPSDRFFAERPEGSVSTLKIQRTQQEDSAVYLCASSPAGPYGYTFGSGTRLTVV.

V gene TRBV30 combines with J gene TRBJ1-2; D is perhaps TRBD1 (6 bases). CDR1 is GTSNPN and CDR2 is SVGIG in the germline V gene (reference sequence). The V end lost 4 bases, the J end lost 5 bases, and 14 bases lay between the germline ends. This CDR3 has 13 amino acids. DNA of the CDR3: TGTGCCTGGACTTTGGGAGGGGGATATGGCTACACCTTC. Translated: CAWTLGGGYGYTF.

The chain is built from TRBV10-1 and TRBJ1-1; 8 nucleotides match TRBD1. This CDR3 is built from 13 residues. CDR1 and CDR2 from the germline V gene are WNHNN and SYGVQD (reference sequence). J gave up 11 bases and V 5 bases, and 10 bases lay outside the gene matches. CDR3 sequence: CASSPGTGLDAFF. In DNA, the CDR3 is TGCGCCAGCAGTCCTGGGACAGGCTTGGACGCTTTCTTT.

The sample holds a few counts of this clone. Written as DNA, the CDR3 is TGTGCCAGCAGTTACTCTGGACTAGCCTACGAGCAGTACTTC. It encodes CASSYSGLAYEQYF. The rearrangement links TRBV6-5 to TRBJ2-7; 7 nucleotides match TRBD2. The CDR3 has 14 amino acids. In germline, CDR1 is MNHEY, CDR2 SVGAGI. After removal of 0 bases from V and 2 bases from J, the junction contained 1 base not matched to a gene.

J is TRBJ1-1 and V is TRBV12-5; D unclear. Per the germline V gene, CDR1 is LGHNT and CDR2 is FRNRAP. This CDR3 has 14 amino acids. Trimming pared 3 bases from V and 4 bases from J, leaving 12 bases between. Here the CDR3 DNA reads TGTGCTAGTGGTTTATTCCGGAGTAGCACTGAAGCTTTCTTT. Residues: CASGLFRSSTEAFF. Drawing the rest from reference TRBV12-5 and TRBJ1-1, the complete variable domain is DARVTQTPRHKVTEMGQEVTMRCQPILGHNTVFWYRQTMMQGLELLAYFRNRAPLDDSGMPKDRFSAEMPDATLATLKIQPSEPRDSAVYFCASGLFRSSTEAFFGQGTRLTVV.

The rearrangement joins TRBV29-1 to TRBJ1-1; D not certain. The CDR3 is 12 amino acids. The V end lost 6 bases, the J end lost 4 bases, and 12 bases lay between the germline ends. Germline CDR1 is SQVTM and CDR2 is ANQGSEA. The CDR3 DNA reads as TGCAGCGTCCTCCCAGGCCGCACTGAAGCTTTCTTT. It is translated as CSVLPGRTEAFF.

The chain has TRBV7-2 and TRBJ2-7, with D possibly matching TRBD1 (6 bases). Trimming took off 7 bases at V and 2 bases at J, with 18 bases between the two ends. The CDR3 runs 15 residues. Looked up from germline, CDR1 is SGHTA and CDR2 is FQGNSA. DNA for the CDR3: TGTGCCAGCACCCCTATGCAGGGGATCCCCTACGAGCAGTACTTC. Translating it yields CASTPMQGIPYEQYF.

This clone was observed a few times. The chain has TRBV28 and TRBJ1-5; 8 bases fit TRBD1. This CDR3 has 15 amino acids. J was trimmed by 5 bases and V by 5 bases; bases with no gene match: 8. Per the germline V gene, CDR1 is MDHEN and CDR2 is SYDVKM. The CDR3 DNA follows: TGTGCCAGCAGTCCCGCACAGGGGGGTTATCAGCCCCAGCATTTT. This translates into CASSPAQGGYQPQHF.

The V gene is TRBV5-1, the J gene TRBJ2-5, with 9 bases lining up with TRBD2. The V segment lost 4 bases and the J segment 1 base; nucleotides outside the gene matches: 14. The CDR3 extends over 18 amino acids. Germline assignment: CDR1 SGHRS and CDR2 YFSETQ. CDR3 in amino acids: CASSNPLKTSGFQETQYF. For the CDR3, the DNA is TGCGCCAGCAGCAATCCACTAAAGACTAGCGGTTTCCAAGAGACCCAGTACTTC.